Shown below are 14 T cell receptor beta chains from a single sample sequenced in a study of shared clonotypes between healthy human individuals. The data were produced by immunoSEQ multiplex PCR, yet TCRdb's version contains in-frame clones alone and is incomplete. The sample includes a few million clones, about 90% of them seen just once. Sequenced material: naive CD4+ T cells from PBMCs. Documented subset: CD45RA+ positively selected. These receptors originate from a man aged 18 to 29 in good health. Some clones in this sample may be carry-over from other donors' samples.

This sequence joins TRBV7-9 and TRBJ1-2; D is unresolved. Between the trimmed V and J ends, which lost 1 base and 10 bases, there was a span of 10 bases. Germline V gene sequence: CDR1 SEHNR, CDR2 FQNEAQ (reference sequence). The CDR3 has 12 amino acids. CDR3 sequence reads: CASSLGPGYYTF. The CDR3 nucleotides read TGTGCCAGCAGCTTAGGACCCGGGTACTACACCTTC.

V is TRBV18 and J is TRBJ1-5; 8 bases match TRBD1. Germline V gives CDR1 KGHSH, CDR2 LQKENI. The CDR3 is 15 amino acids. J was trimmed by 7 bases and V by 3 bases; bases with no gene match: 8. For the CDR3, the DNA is TGTGCCAGCTCACCTGACAGGGGTTCGGGACAGCCCCAGCATTTT. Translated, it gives CASSPDRGSGQPQHF.

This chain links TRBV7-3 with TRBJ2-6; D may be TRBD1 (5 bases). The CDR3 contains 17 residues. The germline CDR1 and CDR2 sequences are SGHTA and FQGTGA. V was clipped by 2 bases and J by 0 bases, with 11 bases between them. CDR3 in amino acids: CASSLGAFSSGANVLTF. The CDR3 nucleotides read TGTGCCAGCAGCTTAGGGGCGTTCAGCTCTGGGGCCAACGTCCTGACTTTC.

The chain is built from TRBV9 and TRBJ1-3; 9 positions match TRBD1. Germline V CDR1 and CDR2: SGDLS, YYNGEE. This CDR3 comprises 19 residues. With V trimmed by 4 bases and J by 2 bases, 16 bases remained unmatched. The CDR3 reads CASSPAGTGNWIAGNTIYF. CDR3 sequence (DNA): TGTGCCAGCAGCCCCGCCGGGACAGGGAATTGGATTGCTGGAAACACCATATATTTT. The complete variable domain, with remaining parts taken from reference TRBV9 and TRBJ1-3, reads DSGVTQTPKHLITATGQRVTLRCSPRSGDLSVYWYQQSLDQGLQFLIQYYNGEERAKGNILERFSAQQFPDLHSELNLSSLELGDSALYFCASSPAGTGNWIAGNTIYFGEGSWLTVV.

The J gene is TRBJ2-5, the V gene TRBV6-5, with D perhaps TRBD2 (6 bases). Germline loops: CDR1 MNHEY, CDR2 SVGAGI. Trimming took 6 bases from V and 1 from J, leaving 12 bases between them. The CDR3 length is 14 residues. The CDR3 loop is CASSPLGGQETQYF. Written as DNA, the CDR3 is TGTGCCAGCAGCCCCCTGGGAGGCCAAGAGACCCAGTACTTC.

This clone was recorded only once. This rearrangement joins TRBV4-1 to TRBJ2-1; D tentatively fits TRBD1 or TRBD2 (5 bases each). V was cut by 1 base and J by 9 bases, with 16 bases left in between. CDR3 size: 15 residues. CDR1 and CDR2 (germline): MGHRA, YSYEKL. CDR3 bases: TGCGCCAGCAGCCAAGGAGGGGACGGGTCGGGTGAGCAGTTCTTC. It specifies CASSQGGDGSGEQFF.

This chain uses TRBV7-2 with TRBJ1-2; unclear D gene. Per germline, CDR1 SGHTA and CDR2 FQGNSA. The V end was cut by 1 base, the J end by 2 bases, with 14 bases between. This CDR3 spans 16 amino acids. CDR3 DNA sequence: TGTGCCAGCAGCTTAGGAGGTGGAGCACTAAACTATGGCTACACCTTC. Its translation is CASSLGGGALNYGYTF.

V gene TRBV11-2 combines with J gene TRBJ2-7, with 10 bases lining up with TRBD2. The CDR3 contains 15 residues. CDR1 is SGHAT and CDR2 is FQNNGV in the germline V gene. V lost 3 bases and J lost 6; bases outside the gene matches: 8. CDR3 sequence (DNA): TGTGCCAGCAGCTTCCTAGCGGGGGCAATCGCCGAGCAGTACTTC. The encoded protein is CASSFLAGAIAEQYF.

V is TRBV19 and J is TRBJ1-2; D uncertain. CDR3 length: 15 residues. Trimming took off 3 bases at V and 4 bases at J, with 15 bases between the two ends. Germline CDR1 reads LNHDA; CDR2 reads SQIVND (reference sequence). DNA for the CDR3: TGTGCCAGTAGTATGAAAGGTCTCCATCTCTATGGCTACACCTTC. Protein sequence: CASSMKGLHLYGYTF. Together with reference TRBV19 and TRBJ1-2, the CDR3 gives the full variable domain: DGGITQSPKYLFRKEGQNVTLSCEQNLNHDAMYWYRQDPGQGLRLIYYSQIVNDFQKGDIAEGYSVSREKKESFPLTVTSAQKNPTAFYLCASSMKGLHLYGYTFGSGTRLTVV.

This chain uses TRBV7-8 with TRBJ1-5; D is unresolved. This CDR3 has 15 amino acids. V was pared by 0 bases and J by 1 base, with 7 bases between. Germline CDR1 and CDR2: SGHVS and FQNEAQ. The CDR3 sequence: CASSLALQSNQPQHF. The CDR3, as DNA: TGTGCCAGCAGCTTAGCCCTACAGAGCAATCAGCCCCAGCATTTT.

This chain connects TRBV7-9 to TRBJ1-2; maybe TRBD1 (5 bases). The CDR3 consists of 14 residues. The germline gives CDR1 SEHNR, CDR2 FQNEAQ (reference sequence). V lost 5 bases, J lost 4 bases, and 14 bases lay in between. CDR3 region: CASSLPGHFYGYTF. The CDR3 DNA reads TGTGCCAGCAGCCTCCCCGGACATTTCTATGGCTACACCTTC.

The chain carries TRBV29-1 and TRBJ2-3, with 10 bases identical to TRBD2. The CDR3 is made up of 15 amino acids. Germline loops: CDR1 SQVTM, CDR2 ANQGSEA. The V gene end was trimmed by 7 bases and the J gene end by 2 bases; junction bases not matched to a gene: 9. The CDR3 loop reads CSAAGLADFTDTQYF. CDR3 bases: TGCAGCGCCGCCGGACTAGCGGATTTCACAGATACGCAGTATTTT.

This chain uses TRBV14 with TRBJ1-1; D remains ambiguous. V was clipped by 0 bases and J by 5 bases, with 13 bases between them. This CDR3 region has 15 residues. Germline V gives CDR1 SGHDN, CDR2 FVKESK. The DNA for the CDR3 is TGTGCCAGCAGCCAAGATTGGAGAGGTGGTACTGAAGCTTTCTTT. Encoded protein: CASSQDWRGGTEAFF. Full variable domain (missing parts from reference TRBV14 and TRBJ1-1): EAGVTQFPSHSVIEKGQTVTLRCDPISGHDNLYWYRRVMGKEIKFLLHFVKESKQDESGMPNNRFLAERTGGTYSTLKVQPAELEDSGVYFCASSQDWRGGTEAFFGQGTRLTVV.

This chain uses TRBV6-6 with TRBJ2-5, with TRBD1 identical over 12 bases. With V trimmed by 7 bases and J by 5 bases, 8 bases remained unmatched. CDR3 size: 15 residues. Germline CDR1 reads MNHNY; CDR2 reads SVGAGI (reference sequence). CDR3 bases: TGTGCCAGCACCCCCCGGGACAGGGGGCGGGAGACCCAGTACTTC. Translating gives CASTPRDRGRETQYF.